This T cell receptor (beta chain) was sequenced for a study of blood T cells in healthy people across ages. Sample-barcoded 5' priming and a J-beta primer mix drove a second PCR of roughly 7 to 11 cycles. A 12-random-nucleotide template-switch adaptor tagged each cDNA molecule. The study obtained at least 3 million CDR3-containing paired-end reads from every sample. Each CDR3 protein is one row after TCRdb ran MiXCR on the 5' RACE reads. The repertoire consists of about 730,000 distinct CDR3 sequences, with around 46% occurring once and the leading ten covering roughly 20%. The amount of total RNA extracted per sample was at least 5.5 micrograms. The germline gives CDR1 MNHEY, CDR2 SVGEGT. The CDR3 is 13 amino acids. V was pared by 4 bases and J by 9 bases, with 13 bases between.

This sequence joins TRBV6-2 or TRBV6-3 and TRBJ2-1; unclear D gene. The TCR originated in an older woman in good health. The source material was blood. The CDR3: CASSWGITIEQFF. DNA of the CDR3: TGTGCCAGCAGTTGGGGTATTACGATTGAGCAGTTCTTC.